These 12 T cell receptor beta chains share one sample of origin, sequenced in a study of shared T cell receptors in the human thymus. Produced via immunoSEQ multiplex PCR; TCRdb's table is partial and in-frame only. The sample holds 700,000 or so clones, approximately 85% seen once. The same data also went into a second study, on human thymus T cells.

The sample was thymocytes. The receptors originated from a girl in the first two years of life with a congenital heart defect.

The chain links TRBV4-1 to TRBJ2-3; TRBD2 matches 10 bases. The CDR3 covers 16 residues. Germline V gene sequence: CDR1 MGHRA, CDR2 YSYEKL. The trim removed 2 bases at V and 4 bases at J, leaving 6 bases unmatched. The CDR3 protein is CASSQRAGGQSDTQYF. CDR3 coding DNA: TGCGCCAGCAGCCAACGAGCGGGGGGGCAGTCAGATACGCAGTATTTT.

The chain has TRBV5-1 and TRBJ2-1; TRBD1 matches at 8 bases. Germline CDR1 is SGHRS and CDR2 is YFSETQ. The CDR3 runs to 15 residues. Trimming removed 5 bases from V and 8 bases from J; junction bases left unmatched: 12. The DNA for the CDR3 is TGCGCCAGCAGGCAACAGGGGGGATACGAGGATGAGCAGTTCTTC. This gives the protein CASRQQGGYEDEQFF.

The J gene is TRBJ2-7, the V gene TRBV7-5; the table's D call TRBD1 went unverified against the DNA. TRBV7-5 is a pseudogene locus. There are 13 residues in the CDR3. CDR3 DNA: TGTGCCAGAAGCTTTGGAGAGGACGGGACAGGGGACTTC. Amino acids: CARSFGEDGTGDF.

The chain carries TRBV4-3 and TRBJ2-7; D may be TRBD2 (7 bases). Germline V gene sequence: CDR1 LGHNA, CDR2 YSLEER. The ends were cut back, 2 bases at V and 1 base at J, with 18 bases in the middle. CDR3 length equals 17 residues. In nucleotides, the CDR3 is TGCGCCAGCAGCCAATCCCGGGGGGCGGGGTGGTCCTACGAGCAGTACTTC. Translation: CASSQSRGAGWSYEQYF.

The genes are TRBV6-5 and TRBJ1-2; tentative D call: TRBD1 (6 bases). The germline V and J ends were trimmed by 6 bases and 3 bases, with 11 bases remaining between them. The CDR3 length is 13 residues. Germline V gene data show CDR1 as MNHEY and CDR2 as SVGAGI. CDR3 in amino acids: CASSSGAYYGYTF. The CDR3 DNA sequence: TGTGCCAGCAGCTCAGGGGCTTACTATGGCTACACCTTC.

On this clone itself: Additional DNA sequences in this sample encode the identical CDR3. The rearrangement joins TRBV5-1 to TRBJ2-3, with 10 bases fitting TRBD1. The CDR3 consists of 15 residues. V trimming: 4 bases; J trimming: 0 bases; junction bases outside the gene matches: 2. The germline V gene has CDR1 SGHRS and CDR2 YFSETQ. In DNA, the CDR3 is TGCGCCAGCAGCCTGACAGGGGGCAGCACAGATACGCAGTATTTT. Encoded protein: CASSLTGGSTDTQYF.

The chain is built from TRBV5-4 and TRBJ1-1, with 8 bases lining up with TRBD1. J lost 4 bases, V lost 4 bases, and 6 bases had no gene match. CDR1 is SGHNT, CDR2 YYREEE, per germline (reference sequence). The CDR3 extends over 14 amino acids. Here the CDR3 reads CASSMGQVSTEAFF. CDR3 coding DNA: TGTGCCAGCAGCATGGGACAGGTCAGCACTGAAGCTTTCTTT.

The chain employs TRBV30 and TRBJ2-5; 11 bases align to TRBD1. CDR3 length: 15 residues. V dropped 5 bases and J dropped 1; count of bases not matched to a gene: 6. Germline V gene lookup returns CDR1 GTSNPN and CDR2 SVGIG (reference sequence). CDR3 in amino acids: CAWFGTGGTQETQYF. Written as DNA, the CDR3 is TGTGCCTGGTTTGGGACAGGGGGGACCCAAGAGACCCAGTACTTC.

In the case of this clone: The junction departs from the called germline gene at one end, perhaps through a read error. V is TRBV29-1 and J is TRBJ1-4; D is perhaps TRBD1 (6 bases). CDR3 size: 13 residues. The V gene's germline CDR1 is SQVTM and CDR2 ANQGSEA. The CDR3 spells CIRGGINPGSRRF. The DNA for the CDR3 is TGCATTAGGGGGGGGATTAATCCGGGGTCGAGGAGATTT.

The chain is built from TRBV15 and TRBJ1-6; TRBD1 matches at 11 bases. The CDR3 consists of 16 residues. The trim removed 5 bases at V and 7 bases at J, leaving 7 bases unmatched. CDR1 is LNHNV, CDR2 YYDKDF, per germline (reference sequence). As DNA, the CDR3 is TGTGCCACCAGCCGGGACAGGGGGGTTTGGAATTCACCCCTCCACTTT. Translation: CATSRDRGVWNSPLHF. The full variable domain, its missing parts supplied by reference TRBV15 and TRBJ1-6, is DAMVIQNPRYQVTQFGKPVTLSCSQTLNHNVMYWYQQKSSQAPKLLFHYYDKDFNNEADTPDNFQSRRPNTSFCFLDIRSPGLGDTAMYLCATSRDRGVWNSPLHFGNGTRLTVT.

This clone was seen more than once but under ten times. The CDR3 region is CASKRVVSGNTIYF. The CDR3 coding sequence is TGTGCCAGCAAGAGGGTAGTATCTGGAAACACCATATATTTT. This chain joins TRBV11-2 and TRBJ1-3; D is ambiguous. This CDR3 contains 14 residues. In germline, CDR1 is SGHAT, CDR2 FQNNGV. Trimming stripped 7 bases from V and 1 base from J, with 11 bases between.

The chain employs TRBV9 and TRBJ2-3; weak D call: TRBD2 (7 bases). V lost 4 bases, J lost 1 base, and 10 bases lay in between. The germline V gene encodes CDR1 SGDLS and CDR2 YYNGEE. CDR3 size: 14 residues. In nucleotides, the CDR3 is TGTGCCAGCAGCTGGGGGGGGCGCACAGATACGCAGTATTTT. It encodes CASSWGGRTDTQYF.